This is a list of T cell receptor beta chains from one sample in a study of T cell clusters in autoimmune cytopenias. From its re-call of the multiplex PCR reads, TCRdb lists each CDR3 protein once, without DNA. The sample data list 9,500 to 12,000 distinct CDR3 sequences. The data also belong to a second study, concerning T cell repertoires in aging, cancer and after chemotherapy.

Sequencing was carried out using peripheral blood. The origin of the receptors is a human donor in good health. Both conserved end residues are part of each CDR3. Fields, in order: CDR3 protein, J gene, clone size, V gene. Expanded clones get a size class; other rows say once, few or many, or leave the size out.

CASSSIAGGGGGNIQYF TRBJ2-4 . TRBV27
CASTRPQGSNEQFF TRBJ2-1 . TRBV5-1
CASTLSGGAETQYF TRBJ2-5 . TRBV12-3/TRBV12-4
CASSLGAGLAGETQYF TRBJ2-5 . TRBV7-9
CSVTTGLNEKLFF TRBJ1-4 medium-sized TRBV29-1
CASRRDRLYTF TRBJ1-2 . TRBV2
CASSLGGRTDTQYF TRBJ2-3 medium-sized TRBV6-6
CASSTTGLGGALHF TRBJ1-6 medium-sized TRBV19
CASSDQRGGDGSYEQYF TRBJ2-7 . TRBV6-4
CASREISGGYTF TRBJ1-2 . TRBV2
CASSAIHGSYNSPLHF TRBJ1-6 medium-sized TRBV19
CASSLHRLTSGNTIYF TRBJ1-3 medium-sized TRBV7-2
CASSSTTSGATDTQYF TRBJ2-3 . TRBV12-3/TRBV12-4
CASSPTVTGQKETQYF TRBJ2-5 . TRBV7-6
CASSLRRSNQPQHF TRBJ1-5 . TRBV12-3/TRBV12-4
CASTASGGGGGYTF TRBJ1-2 medium-sized TRBV6-5
CSVESTGREQYF TRBJ2-7 medium-sized TRBV29-1
CASRRQGSGNQPQHF TRBJ1-5 . TRBV12-3/TRBV12-4
CASGLVGGELFF TRBJ2-2 . TRBV12-5
CASSHTSGSQETQYF TRBJ2-5 . TRBV11-1
CASSQRGPLRPDTQYF TRBJ2-3 . TRBV5-6
CASSQSGGAYNEQFF TRBJ2-1 . TRBV4-2
CASSLETGRGNSPLHF TRBJ1-6 . TRBV5-1
CSVDGVNTEAFF TRBJ1-1 medium-sized TRBV29-1
CASSVRRGGSNQPQHF TRBJ1-5 medium-sized TRBV19
CASSLGSNQPQHF TRBJ1-5 . TRBV5-4